These 15 T cell receptor beta chains share one sample of origin, sequenced in a study of blood T cell repertoires in COVID-19. Method: immunoSEQ multiplex PCR; TCRdb's copy keeps in-frame clones and lacks some. Of 150,000 to 200,000 clones listed, 78% are singletons. The sequenced material came from peripheral blood. The source of these receptors is a woman of 80 years or more with active or convalescent COVID-19.

The J gene is TRBJ1-5, the V gene TRBV5-1; D might be TRBD1 (6 bases). Trimming pared 0 bases from V and 11 bases from J, leaving 15 bases between. CDR1 is SGHRS, CDR2 YFSETQ, per germline. The CDR3 spans 14 residues. DNA for the CDR3: TGCGCCAGCAGCTTGGTACAGGGTATTGTGACCCAGCATTTT. This sequence encodes CASSLVQGIVTQHF. The variable domain in full, with the rest retrieved from reference TRBV5-1 and TRBJ1-5, is KAGVTQTPRYLIKTRGQQVTLSCSPISGHRSVSWYQQTPGQGLQFLFEYFSETQRNKGNFPGRFSGRQFSNSRSEMNVSTLELGDSALYLCASSLVQGIVTQHFGDGTRLSIL.

The chain recombines TRBV5-4 with TRBJ2-2; 7 nucleotides line up with TRBD2. V gave up 4 bases and J gave up 4 bases; unmatched junction bases: 10. Germline V gene sequence: CDR1 SGHNT, CDR2 YYREEE (reference sequence). There are 16 residues in the CDR3. The CDR3: CASSPRGGGRTGELFF. Here the CDR3 DNA reads TGTGCCAGCAGCCCGCGTGGGGGGGGTCGCACCGGGGAGCTGTTTTTT.

The chain uses TRBV6-6 and TRBJ2-7; D is uncertain. The CDR3 is made up of 14 amino acids. Germline CDR1 is MNHNY and CDR2 is SVGAGI (reference sequence). V shed 0 bases and J shed 7 bases, with 13 bases lying between them. The CDR3 sequence: CASSYSPERNEQYF. For the CDR3, the DNA is TGTGCCAGCAGTTACTCACCCGAGCGAAATGAGCAGTACTTC.

The rearrangement joins TRBV6-5 to TRBJ1-3; 9 nucleotides line up with TRBD1. The germline CDR1 and CDR2 sequences are MNHEY and SVGAGI. This CDR3 spans 14 amino acids. The V segment lost 9 bases and the J segment 1 base; nucleotides outside the gene matches: 4. The chain's CDR3 is CASNDRGSGNTIYF. The DNA for the CDR3 is TGTGCCAGTAATGACAGGGGGTCTGGAAACACCATATATTTT.

The V call is TRBV30, the J call TRBJ1-2; 7 positions agree with TRBD1. The CDR3 length is 13 residues. V lost 1 base, J lost 7 bases, and 6 bases stayed unmatched. Germline CDR1 is GTSNPN and CDR2 is SVGIG (reference sequence). The CDR3 region is CAWSEGGLGGYTF. The DNA of the CDR3 is TGTGCCTGGAGTGAAGGGGGCTTGGGTGGCTACACCTTC.

V is TRBV9 and J is TRBJ2-5; tentative D call: TRBD1 (5 bases). The V end lost 4 bases, the J end lost 5 bases, and 18 bases lay between the germline ends. This CDR3 contains 15 residues. Germline V gene sequence: CDR1 SGDLS, CDR2 YYNGEE. The CDR3 loop is CASSSNNRRWETQYF. The CDR3 bases are TGTGCCAGCAGCTCTAACAACAGGAGATGGGAGACCCAGTACTTC.

The chain couples TRBV28 to TRBJ1-5; D perhaps matches TRBD1 (5 bases). Trimming took 2 bases from V and 0 from J, leaving 8 bases between them. Germline CDR1 reads MDHEN; CDR2 reads SYDVKM. This CDR3 is built from 15 residues. The CDR3 spells CASSLRGYSNQPQHF. For the CDR3, the DNA is TGTGCCAGCAGTTTAAGGGGTTATAGCAATCAGCCCCAGCATTTT.

The chain combines TRBV5-6 with TRBJ2-1, with TRBD1 matching 12 bases. The CDR3 has 15 residues. Germline V gene lookup returns CDR1 SGHDT and CDR2 YYEEEE. The junction had 4 bases not matched to a gene; V was cut back by 2 bases and J by 7 bases. The CDR3 DNA sequence: TGTGCCAGCAGCTTAGGGACAGGGGGCGCGAATGAGCAGTTCTTC. Its protein product is CASSLGTGGANEQFF.

V is TRBV30 and J is TRBJ2-3; D is perhaps TRBD2 (6 bases). The germline CDR1 and CDR2 sequences are GTSNPN and SVGIG (reference sequence). V lost 4 bases and J lost 2, with 13 bases in between. The length of the CDR3 is 14 residues. The chain's CDR3 is CAWMAGTPTDTQYF. CDR3 nucleotides: TGTGCCTGGATGGCGGGGACTCCCACAGATACGCAGTATTTT.

V gene TRBV19 combines with J gene TRBJ2-1, with 8 bases fitting TRBD1. The V gene's germline CDR1 is LNHDA and CDR2 SQIVND (reference sequence). The J segment lost 7 bases and the V segment lost 1 base, leaving 3 bases of the junction unmatched. The CDR3 sequence is 14 residues long. CDR3 sequence reads: CASSIVQGGNEQFF. CDR3 coding DNA: TGTGCCAGTAGTATAGTACAGGGGGGTAATGAGCAGTTCTTC.

This chain links TRBV5-1 with TRBJ1-5, with D possibly matching TRBD1 (6 bases). There are 15 residues in the CDR3. The V end was cut by 2 bases, the J end by 3 bases, with 12 bases between. CDR1 is SGHRS, CDR2 YFSETQ, per germline. CDR3 in amino acids: CASSFGDTLNQPQHF. As DNA, the CDR3 is TGCGCCAGCAGCTTCGGGGACACCCTCAATCAGCCCCAGCATTTT.

The chain has TRBV28 and TRBJ1-2, with 7 nucleotides matching TRBD1. Germline loops: CDR1 MDHEN, CDR2 SYDVKM. V lost 7 bases, J lost 4 bases, and 6 bases stayed unmatched. There are 13 residues in the CDR3. CDR3 sequence (DNA): TGTGCCAGCACAGGGGGGACAGTCTATGGCTACACCTTC. Protein: CASTGGTVYGYTF.

The chain uses TRBV5-4 and TRBJ1-1; D possibly corresponds to TRBD1 (6 bases). CDR1 and CDR2 (germline): SGHNT, YYREEE (reference sequence). Deletions cut 6 bases from V and 5 bases from J, with 17 bases between. This CDR3 region has 14 residues. CDR3 DNA: TGTGCCAGCACCGTGTCCGGGGGGCTTACTGAAGCTTTCTTT. This gives the protein CASTVSGGLTEAFF.

The chain employs TRBV7-9 and TRBJ2-1, with 9 bases fitting TRBD2. This CDR3 comprises 13 residues. Germline CDR1 reads SEHNR; CDR2 reads FQNEAQ (reference sequence). The ends lost 3 bases at V and 7 bases at J; junction bases unmatched: 1. DNA of the CDR3: TGTGCCAGCAGCTTTCTAGCGGGGAATGAGCAGTTCTTC. Translating gives CASSFLAGNEQFF.

The V gene is TRBV18, the J gene TRBJ1-6, with 9 nucleotides matching TRBD1. Trimming at V came to 3 bases and at J to 9 bases, leaving 6 bases not matched to a gene. Germline V CDR1 and CDR2: KGHSH, LQKENI. CDR3 length equals 15 residues. CDR3 sequence: CASSPGTGLGSPLHF. The CDR3 coding sequence is TGTGCCAGCTCACCCGGGACAGGGCTCGGTTCACCCCTCCACTTT.